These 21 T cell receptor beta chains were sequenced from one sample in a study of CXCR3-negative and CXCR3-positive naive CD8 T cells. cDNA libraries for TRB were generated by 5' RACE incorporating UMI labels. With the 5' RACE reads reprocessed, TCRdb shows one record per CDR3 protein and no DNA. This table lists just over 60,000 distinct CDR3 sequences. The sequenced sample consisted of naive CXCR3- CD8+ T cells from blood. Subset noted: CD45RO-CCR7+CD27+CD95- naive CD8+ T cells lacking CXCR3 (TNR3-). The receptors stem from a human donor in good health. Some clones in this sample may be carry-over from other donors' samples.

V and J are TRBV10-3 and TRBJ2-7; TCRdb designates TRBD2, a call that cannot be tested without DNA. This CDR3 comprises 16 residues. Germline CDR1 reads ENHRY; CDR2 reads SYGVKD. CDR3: CAISRDSSVTLYEQYF.

The CDR3 reads CASSYRSTDTQYF. The chain links TRBV6-5 to TRBJ2-3. The CDR3 is made up of 13 amino acids. Germline-derived CDR1 and CDR2 are MNHEY and SVGAGI.

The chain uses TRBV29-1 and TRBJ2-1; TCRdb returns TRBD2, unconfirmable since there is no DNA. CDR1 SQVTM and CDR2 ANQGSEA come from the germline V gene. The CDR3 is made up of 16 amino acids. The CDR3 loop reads CSVVGTSGLSYNEQFF.

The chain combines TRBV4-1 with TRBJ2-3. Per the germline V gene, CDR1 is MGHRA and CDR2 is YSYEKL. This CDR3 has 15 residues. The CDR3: CASSPHMERADTQYF.

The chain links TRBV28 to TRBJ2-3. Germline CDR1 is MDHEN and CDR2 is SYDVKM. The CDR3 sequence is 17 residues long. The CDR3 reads CASSPVGVGAGTDTQYF.

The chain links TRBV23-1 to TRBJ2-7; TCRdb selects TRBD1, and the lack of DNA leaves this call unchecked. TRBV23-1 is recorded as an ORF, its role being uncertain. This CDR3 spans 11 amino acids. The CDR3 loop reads CRQGARCEQYF.

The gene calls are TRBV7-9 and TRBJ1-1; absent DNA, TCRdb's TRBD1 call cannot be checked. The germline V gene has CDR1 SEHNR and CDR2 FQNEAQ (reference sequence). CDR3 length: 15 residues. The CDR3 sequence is CASSTMTGMNTEAFF.

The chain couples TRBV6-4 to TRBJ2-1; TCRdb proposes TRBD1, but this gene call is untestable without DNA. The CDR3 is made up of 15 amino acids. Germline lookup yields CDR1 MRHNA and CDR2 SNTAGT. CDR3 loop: CASSDSTGGYNEQFF.

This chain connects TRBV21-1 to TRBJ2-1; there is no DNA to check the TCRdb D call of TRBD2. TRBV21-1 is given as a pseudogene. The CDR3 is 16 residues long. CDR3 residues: CASSKVTSGDDNEQFF.

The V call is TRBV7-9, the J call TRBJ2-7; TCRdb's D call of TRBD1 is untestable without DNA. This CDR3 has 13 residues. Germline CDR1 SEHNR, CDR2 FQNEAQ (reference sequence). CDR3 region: CASSGTGFYEQYF. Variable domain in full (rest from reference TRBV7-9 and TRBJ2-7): DTGVSQNPRHKITKRGQNVTFRCDPISEHNRLYWYRQTLGQGPEFLTYFQNEAQLEKSRLLSDRFSAERPKGSFSTLEIQRTEQGDSAMYLCASSGTGFYEQYFGPGTRLTVT.

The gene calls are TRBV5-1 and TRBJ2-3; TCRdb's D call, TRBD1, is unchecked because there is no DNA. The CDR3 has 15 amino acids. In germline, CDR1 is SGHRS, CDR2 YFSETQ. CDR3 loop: CASSVRDRDTDTQYF.

CDR3 protein: CASSSGEMSYF. This chain joins TRBV12-3 or TRBV12-4 and TRBJ2-7. This CDR3 is 11 amino acids long.

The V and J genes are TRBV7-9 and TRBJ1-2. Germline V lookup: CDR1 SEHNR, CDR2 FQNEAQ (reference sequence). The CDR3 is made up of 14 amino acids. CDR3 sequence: CASSFPGTVYGYTF.

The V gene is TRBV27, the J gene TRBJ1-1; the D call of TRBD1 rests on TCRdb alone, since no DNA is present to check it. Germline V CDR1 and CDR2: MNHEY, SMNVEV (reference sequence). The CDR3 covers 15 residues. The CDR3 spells CASSLSGQGATEAFF.

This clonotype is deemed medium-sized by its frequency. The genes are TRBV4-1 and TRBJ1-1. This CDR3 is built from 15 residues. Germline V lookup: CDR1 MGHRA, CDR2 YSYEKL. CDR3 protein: CASSQSAVTNTEAFF.

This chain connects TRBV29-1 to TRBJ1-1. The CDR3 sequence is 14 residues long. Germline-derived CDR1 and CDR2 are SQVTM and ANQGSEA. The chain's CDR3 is CSVDGSSRATEAFF.

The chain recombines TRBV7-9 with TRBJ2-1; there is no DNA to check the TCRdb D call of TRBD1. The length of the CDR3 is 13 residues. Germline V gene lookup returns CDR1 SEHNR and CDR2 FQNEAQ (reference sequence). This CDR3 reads CAIFWTQRNEQFF.

CDR3 loop: CASSGTGTENTGELFF. V usage is TRBV6-1 and J usage is TRBJ2-2; TCRdb selects TRBD1, and the lack of DNA leaves this call unchecked. In germline, CDR1 is MNHNS, CDR2 SASEGT. This CDR3 spans 16 amino acids.

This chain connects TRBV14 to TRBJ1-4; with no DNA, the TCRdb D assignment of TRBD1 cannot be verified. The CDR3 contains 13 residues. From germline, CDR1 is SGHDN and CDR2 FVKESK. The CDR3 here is CASSQARGEKLFF.

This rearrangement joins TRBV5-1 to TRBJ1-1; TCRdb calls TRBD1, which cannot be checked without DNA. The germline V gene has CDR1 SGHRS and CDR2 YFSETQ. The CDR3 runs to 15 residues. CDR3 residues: CASSTWGQGVTEAFF.

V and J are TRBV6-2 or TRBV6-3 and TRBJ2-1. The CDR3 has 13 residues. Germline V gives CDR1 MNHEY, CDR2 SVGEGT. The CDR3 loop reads CASSYSSLNEQFF.